This T cell receptor (beta chain) was identified in a study of blood T cell repertoires in COVID-19. Clones were read by immunoSEQ multiplex PCR, and TCRdb kept only the in-frame ones, dropping some. The sample contains approximately 490,000 clones, more than 85% of which appear only once. The V gene's germline CDR1 is MNHEY and CDR2 SMNVEV (reference sequence). The CDR3 sequence is 17 residues long. Unmatched junction bases numbered 10, after V lost 5 bases and J lost 3 bases. The receptor's source is a woman aged 55-70 years who had recovered from COVID-19. Material for sequencing was PBMCs or T cells enriched from blood (not recorded which). The V gene is TRBV27, the J gene TRBJ2-3; 11 nucleotides match TRBD2. The CDR3 here is CASSPSPSGGPTDTQYF. The CDR3, as DNA: TGTGCCAGCAGTCCATCCCCTAGCGGGGGGCCTACAGATACGCAGTATTTT.